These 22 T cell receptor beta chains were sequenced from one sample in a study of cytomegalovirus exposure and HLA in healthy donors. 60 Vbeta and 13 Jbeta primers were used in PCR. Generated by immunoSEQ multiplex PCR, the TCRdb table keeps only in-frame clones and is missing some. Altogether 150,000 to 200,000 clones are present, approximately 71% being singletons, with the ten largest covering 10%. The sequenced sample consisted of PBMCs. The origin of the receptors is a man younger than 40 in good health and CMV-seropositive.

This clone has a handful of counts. The CDR3: CASSLPSTGLGQDQYF. DNA for the CDR3: TGTGCCAGCAGCTTGCCCTCGACAGGGTTAGGTCAAGACCAGTACTTC. V and J are TRBV5-4 and TRBJ2-5; 7 bases line up with TRBD1. Germline loops: CDR1 SGHNT, CDR2 YYREEE (reference sequence). The CDR3 length is 16 residues. V lost 1 base and J lost 10; bases outside the gene matches: 16.

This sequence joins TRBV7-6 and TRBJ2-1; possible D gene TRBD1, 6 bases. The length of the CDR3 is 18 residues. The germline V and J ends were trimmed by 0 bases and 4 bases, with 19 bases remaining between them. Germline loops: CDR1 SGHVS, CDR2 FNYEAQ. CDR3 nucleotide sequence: TGTGCCAGCAGCTTAGCGACTACGGACAGCCCCTTGTACAATGAGCAGTTCTTC. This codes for CASSLATTDSPLYNEQFF.

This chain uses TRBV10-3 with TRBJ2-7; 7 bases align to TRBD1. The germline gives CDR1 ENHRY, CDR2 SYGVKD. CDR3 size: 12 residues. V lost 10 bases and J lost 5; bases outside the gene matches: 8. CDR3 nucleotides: TGTGCCACCCGGACCGACAGGGACGAGCAGTACTTC. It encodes CATRTDRDEQYF.

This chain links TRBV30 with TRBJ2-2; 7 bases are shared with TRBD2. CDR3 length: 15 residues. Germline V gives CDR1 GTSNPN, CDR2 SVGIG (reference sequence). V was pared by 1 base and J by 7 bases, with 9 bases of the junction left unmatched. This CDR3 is CAWSGRGRIGGELFF. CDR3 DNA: TGTGCCTGGAGTGGTCGCGGGAGAATCGGCGGGGAGCTGTTTTTT.

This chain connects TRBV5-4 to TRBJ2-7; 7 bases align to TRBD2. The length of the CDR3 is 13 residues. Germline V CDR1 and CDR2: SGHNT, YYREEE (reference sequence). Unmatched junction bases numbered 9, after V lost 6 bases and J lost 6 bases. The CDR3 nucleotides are TGTGCCAGCACTTTCACGGGGGGAGGCGAGCAGTACTTC. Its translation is CASTFTGGGEQYF.

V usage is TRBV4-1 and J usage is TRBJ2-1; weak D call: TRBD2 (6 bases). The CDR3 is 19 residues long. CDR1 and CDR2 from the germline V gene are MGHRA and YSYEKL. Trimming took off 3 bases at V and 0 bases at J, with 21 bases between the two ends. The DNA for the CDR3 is TGCGCCAGCAGCCAGGACTACAGGCGGGGTGATTTCTCCTACAATGAGCAGTTCTTC. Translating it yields CASSQDYRRGDFSYNEQFF.

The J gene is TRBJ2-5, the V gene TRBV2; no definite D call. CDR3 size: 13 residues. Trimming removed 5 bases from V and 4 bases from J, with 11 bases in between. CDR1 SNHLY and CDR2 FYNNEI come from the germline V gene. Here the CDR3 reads CASSWRERETQYF. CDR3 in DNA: TGTGCCAGCAGTTGGAGAGAGAGAGAGACCCAGTACTTC.

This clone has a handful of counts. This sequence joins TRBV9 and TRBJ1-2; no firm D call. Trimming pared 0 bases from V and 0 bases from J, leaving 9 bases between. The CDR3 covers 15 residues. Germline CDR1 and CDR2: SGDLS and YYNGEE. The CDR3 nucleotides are TGTGCCAGCAGCGTAGGGGCAGCTTCTAACTATGGCTACACCTTC. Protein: CASSVGAASNYGYTF.

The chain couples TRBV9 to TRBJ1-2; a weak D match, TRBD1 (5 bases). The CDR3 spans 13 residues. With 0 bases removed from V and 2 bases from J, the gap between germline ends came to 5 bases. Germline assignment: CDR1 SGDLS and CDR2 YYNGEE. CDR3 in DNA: TGTGCCAGCAGCGTAGGGACAAACTATGGCTACACCTTC. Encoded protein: CASSVGTNYGYTF.

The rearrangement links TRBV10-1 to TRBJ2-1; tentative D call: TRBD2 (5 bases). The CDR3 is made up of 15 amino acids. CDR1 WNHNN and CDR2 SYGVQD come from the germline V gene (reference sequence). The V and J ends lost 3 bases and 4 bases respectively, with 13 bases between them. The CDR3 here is CASSEGRGGYNEQFF. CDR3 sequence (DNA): TGCGCCAGCAGTGAAGGAAGAGGCGGGTACAATGAGCAGTTCTTC.

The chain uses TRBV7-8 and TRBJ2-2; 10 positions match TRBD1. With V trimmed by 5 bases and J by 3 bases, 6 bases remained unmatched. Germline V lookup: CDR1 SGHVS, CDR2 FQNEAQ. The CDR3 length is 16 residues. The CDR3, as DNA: TGTGCCAGCAGCCTGCTCGGGACAGGGGACACCGGGGAGCTGTTTTTT. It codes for CASSLLGTGDTGELFF.

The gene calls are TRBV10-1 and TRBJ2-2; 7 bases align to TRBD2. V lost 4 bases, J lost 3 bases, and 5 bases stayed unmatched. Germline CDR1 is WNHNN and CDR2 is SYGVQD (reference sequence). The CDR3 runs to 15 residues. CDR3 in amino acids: CASSGAGYDTGELFF. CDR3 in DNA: TGCGCCAGCAGTGGAGCGGGGTACGACACCGGGGAGCTGTTTTTT.

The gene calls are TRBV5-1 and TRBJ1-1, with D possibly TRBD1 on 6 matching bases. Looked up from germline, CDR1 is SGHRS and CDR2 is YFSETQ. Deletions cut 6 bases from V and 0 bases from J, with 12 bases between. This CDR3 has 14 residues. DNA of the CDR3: TGCGCCAGCACGACACAGGGTATGAACACTGAAGCTTTCTTT. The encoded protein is CASTTQGMNTEAFF.

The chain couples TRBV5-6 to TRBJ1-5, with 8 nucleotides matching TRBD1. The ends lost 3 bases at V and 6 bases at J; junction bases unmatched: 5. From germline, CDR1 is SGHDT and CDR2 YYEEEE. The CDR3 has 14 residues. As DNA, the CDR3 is TGTGCCAGCAGCTCTGGACAGGGCGTTCAGCCCCAGCATTTT. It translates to CASSSGQGVQPQHF.

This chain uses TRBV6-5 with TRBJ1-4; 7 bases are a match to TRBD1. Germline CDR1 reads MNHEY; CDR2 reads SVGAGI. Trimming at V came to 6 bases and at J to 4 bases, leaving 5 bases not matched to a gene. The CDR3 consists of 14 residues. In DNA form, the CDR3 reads TGTGCCAGCAGATTGACAGGGCATAATGAAAAACTGTTTTTT. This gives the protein CASRLTGHNEKLFF.

CDR3 loop: CASGLGQDRGQYF. As DNA, the CDR3 is TGTGCTAGTGGCCTGGGACAGGATCGGGGGCAGTACTTC. The chain joins TRBV12-5 to TRBJ2-7; TRBD1 agrees at 8 bases. Germline assignment: CDR1 LGHNT and CDR2 FRNRAP. CDR3 length: 13 amino acids. V lost 6 bases to trimming and J lost 9 bases; unmatched junction nucleotides: 10.

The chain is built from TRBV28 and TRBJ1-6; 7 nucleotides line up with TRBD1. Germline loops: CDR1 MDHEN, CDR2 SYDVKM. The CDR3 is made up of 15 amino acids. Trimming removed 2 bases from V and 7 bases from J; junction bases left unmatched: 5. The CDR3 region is CASSLGGTVNSPLHF. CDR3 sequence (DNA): TGTGCCAGCAGTTTAGGCGGGACAGTCAATTCACCCCTCCACTTT.

This CDR3 is CASSSSGRNEQYF. DNA for the CDR3: TGTGCCAGTAGTAGTAGCGGGAGAAACGAGCAGTACTTC. V is TRBV19 and J is TRBJ2-7, with 9 positions matching TRBD2. The V and J ends lost 4 bases and 5 bases, in that order; junction bases with no gene match: 3. Looked up from germline, CDR1 is LNHDA and CDR2 is SQIVND (reference sequence). The CDR3 consists of 13 residues.

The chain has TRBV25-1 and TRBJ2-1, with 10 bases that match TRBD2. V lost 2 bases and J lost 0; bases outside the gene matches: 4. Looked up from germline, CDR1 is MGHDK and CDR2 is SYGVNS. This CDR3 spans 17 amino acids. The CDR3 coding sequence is TGTGCCAGCAGTGAAAGGGCTAGCGGGAGCTCCTACAATGAGCAGTTCTTC. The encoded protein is CASSERASGSSYNEQFF.

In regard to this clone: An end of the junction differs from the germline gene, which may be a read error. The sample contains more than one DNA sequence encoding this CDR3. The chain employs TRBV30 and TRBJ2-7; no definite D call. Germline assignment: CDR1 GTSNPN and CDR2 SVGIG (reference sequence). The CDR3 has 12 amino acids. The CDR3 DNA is TGTGCCTGGAGTCTAATAGCCTATGAGCAGTACTTC. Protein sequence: CAWSLIAYEQYF.

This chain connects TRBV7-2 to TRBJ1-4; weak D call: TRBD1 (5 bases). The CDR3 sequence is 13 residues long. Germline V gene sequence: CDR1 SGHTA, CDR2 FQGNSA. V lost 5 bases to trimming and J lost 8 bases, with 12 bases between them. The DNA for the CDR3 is TGTGCCAGCAGCATGGGACTAGCAGAAAAACTGTTTTTT. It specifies CASSMGLAEKLFF.

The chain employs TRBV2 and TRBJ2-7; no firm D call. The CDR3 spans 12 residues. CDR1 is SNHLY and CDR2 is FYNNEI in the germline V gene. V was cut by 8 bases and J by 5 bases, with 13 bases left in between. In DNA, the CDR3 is TGTGCCAGCTCCCCCCTCCTCCACGAGCAGTACTTC. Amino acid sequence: CASSPLLHEQYF.